This TCR beta chain is from a study of blood T cell repertoires in COVID-19. The wider study: Donors in the United States, Italy and Spain gave samples during acute or convalescent COVID-19.

Per the study methods: Reference gene primer amplification in the assay estimated nucleated cell counts. Profiled with immunoSEQ multiplex PCR; TCRdb holds only in-frame clones, not every one. The V and J calls and clone size come from that table; D and trimming were worked out from the DNA. The sample yields roughly 150,000 clones, around 85% seen once. This CDR3 contains 14 residues. Germline values: CDR1 WNHNN, CDR2 SYGVQD (reference sequence). V was clipped by 6 bases and J by 8 bases, with 16 bases between them. The TCR sequence derives from a woman aged 65 to 85 with acute or convalescent COVID-19. The rearrangement uses TRBV10-1 and TRBJ1-4; D might be TRBD1 (6 bases). Sequences were obtained from peripheral blood. Written as DNA, the CDR3 is TGCGCCAGCAGGAAACAGGGCTTGAAGGAAAAACTGTTTTTT. Encoded protein: CASRKQGLKEKLFF.